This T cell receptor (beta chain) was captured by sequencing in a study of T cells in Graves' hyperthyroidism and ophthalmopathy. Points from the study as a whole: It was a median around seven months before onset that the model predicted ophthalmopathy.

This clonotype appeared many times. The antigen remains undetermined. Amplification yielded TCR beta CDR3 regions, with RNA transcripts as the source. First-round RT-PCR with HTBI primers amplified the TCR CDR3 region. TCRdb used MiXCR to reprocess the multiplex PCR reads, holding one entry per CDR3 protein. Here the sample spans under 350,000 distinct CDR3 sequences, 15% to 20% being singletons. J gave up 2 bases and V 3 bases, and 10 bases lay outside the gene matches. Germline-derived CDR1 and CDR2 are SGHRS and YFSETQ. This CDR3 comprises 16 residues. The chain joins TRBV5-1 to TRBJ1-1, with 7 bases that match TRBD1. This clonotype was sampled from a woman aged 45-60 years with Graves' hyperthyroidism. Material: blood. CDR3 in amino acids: CASSSNPGTANTEAFF. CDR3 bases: TGCGCCAGCAGCTCGAACCCCGGGACAGCTAACACTGAAGCTTTCTTT.